This T cell receptor (beta chain) was obtained from a study of CXCR3-negative and CXCR3-positive naive CD8 T cells. The study's findings and limits: TRB CDR3s were more hydrophobic in CXCR3-positive than in CXCR3-negative naive cells. Partially decreased CXCR3 expression was recorded after cryopreservation, and fresh PBMCs were used in most assays. Comparison of naive CXCR3-negative and CXCR3-positive cells revealed similar TRBV-TRBJ usage, while memory cells differed. Diversity ran similarly high across both naive subsets but far lower in memory CD8+ cells.

Comments on this clonotype: The antigen is undetermined.

Researchers prepared the TRB cDNA libraries using 5' RACE with UMI labels. TCRdb reprocessed the 5' RACE reads and reports one entry per CDR3 protein, with no DNA. Recorded here are 90,000 to 100,000 distinct CDR3 sequences; the top ten clones represent around 0.99%. The CDR3 length is 16 residues. The receptor was derived from a human donor in good health. Some clones in this sample may be carry-over from other donors' samples. This sequence joins TRBV12-3 or TRBV12-4 and TRBJ1-2; TCRdb's assignment of TRBD1 cannot be checked, as there is no DNA. Specimen: naive CXCR3+ CD8+ T cells from blood. Indicated subset: CD45RO-CCR7+CD27+CD95- naive CD8+ T cells expressing CXCR3 (TNR3+). The chain's CDR3 is CASSLEVGRGVHVYTF.